Below, 18 T cell receptor beta chains from the same sample are listed, as sequenced in a study of T cell clonality in common variable immunodeficiency. Findings and caveats of the study: Common variable immunodeficiency TCR beta sequences reportedly had fewer deletions and N-nucleotide insertions.

Their antigens are not known. Using immunoSEQ multiplex PCR, the repertoire was profiled, and TCRdb retains in-frame clones only, with some absent. The sample data list over 15,000 clones. Material: peripheral blood mononuclear cells. The receptors shown here come from a human donor with common variable immunodeficiency.

In the case of this clone: The CDR3 extends 3 residues past the end of the read, so its final part is completed from the germline J gene. The chain links TRBV9 to TRBJ2-3; weak D call: TRBD1 (6 bases). CDR1 and CDR2 (germline): SGDLS, YYNGEE. The CDR3 is 14 amino acids. Between the trimmed V and J ends, which lost 6 bases and 6 bases, there was a span of 17 bases. CDR3 residues: CASTETGYSDTQYF. Incomplete CDR3 DNA: TGTGCCAGCACCGAAACAGGGTACTCCGATACG.

On this clone: The read terminates 3 residues ahead of where the CDR3 ends, so the germline J gene completes it. This chain uses TRBV27 with TRBJ2-7; TRBD2 matches 10 bases. Trimming took 6 bases from V and 2 from J; bases not matched to a gene: 13. The CDR3 sequence is 17 residues long. CDR1 and CDR2 from the germline V gene are MNHEY and SMNVEV (reference sequence). Here the CDR3 reads CASSTQLRTSGTYEQYF. The part of the CDR3 DNA that was read is TGTGCCAGCAGCACTCAACTAAGGACTAGCGGAACCTACGAG.

This clone is identified as medium-sized from frequency. The CDR3 region is CASRDQGASEAFF. CDR3 DNA, as far as it was read: TGCGCCAGCAGAGATCAGGGGGCCTCTGAA. V usage is TRBV5-1 and J usage is TRBJ1-1; 8 nucleotides agree with TRBD1. The read ends 3 residues early relative to the CDR3; the germline J gene fills the gap. Germline V CDR1 and CDR2: SGHRS, YFSETQ. V was clipped by 5 bases and J by 6 bases; unmatched bases: 6. The CDR3 is made up of 13 amino acids.

As for this clone: The read ends 3 residues before the CDR3 terminus; that terminus is restored from the germline J gene. The chain uses TRBV19 and TRBJ2-3; 9 bases align to TRBD1. The CDR3 is 14 residues long. Trimming cost V 5 bases and J 6 bases; bases outside gene matches: 6. Germline values: CDR1 LNHDA, CDR2 SQIVND (reference sequence). The CDR3 reads CASSGWDREDTQYF. CDR3 DNA (partial): TGTGCCAGTAGTGGCTGGGACAGGGAGGATACG.

Points on this clone: The read falls 3 residues short of the CDR3 end, and the missing part is taken from the germline J gene. V and J are TRBV18 and TRBJ2-3, with TRBD1 identical over 7 bases. CDR1 is KGHSH, CDR2 LQKENI, per germline. The CDR3 loop spans 15 amino acids. The ends lost 6 bases at V and 6 bases at J; junction bases unmatched: 12. CDR3 DNA (partial): TGTGCCAGCTCCCATACGGGACAGCTAACGGATACG. Protein sequence: CASSHTGQLTDT. The whole CDR3 protein is CASSHTGQLTDTQYF. Drawing the rest from reference TRBV18 and TRBJ2-3, the complete variable domain is NAGVMQNPRHLVRRRGQEARLRCSPMKGHSHVYWYRQLPEEGLKFMVYLQKENIIDESGMPKERFSAEFPKEGPSILRIQQVVRGDSAAYFCASSHTGQLTDTQYFGPGTRLTVL.

Worth noting for this clone: The read terminates 3 residues before the CDR3 end, so the remaining end is supplied by the germline J gene. The rearrangement joins TRBV5-1 to TRBJ2-2; no clear D. Germline V gives CDR1 SGHRS, CDR2 YFSETQ. This CDR3 comprises 15 residues. V shed 2 bases and J shed 3 bases, with 11 bases lying between them. The CDR3 protein is CASSFKDPDTGELFF. The covered CDR3 bases are TGCGCCAGCAGCTTTAAAGATCCGGACACCGGGGAG.

With respect to this clone: The observed sequence ends 3 residues before the CDR3 terminus, with the missing tail filled in from the germline J gene. This chain joins TRBV2 and TRBJ1-5; D might be TRBD1 (6 bases). There are 13 residues in the CDR3. Germline V gives CDR1 SNHLY, CDR2 FYNNEI. V was cut by 3 bases and J by 4 bases, with 7 bases left in between. The CDR3 bases that were read are TGTGCCAGCAGTGAGGGGGCAAATCAGCCC. Its protein is CASSEGANQP. The full CDR3 is CASSEGANQPQHF.

The covered CDR3 bases are TGCGCCAGCAGTCTGGGGTTCCTAGCGATAGAGACC. Protein product: CASSLGFLAIET. The full CDR3 is CASSLGFLAIETQYF. V is TRBV5-1 and J is TRBJ2-5; D possibly corresponds to TRBD2 (6 bases). The CDR3 end falls 3 residues outside the read, so it is completed with the germline J gene. The CDR3 consists of 15 residues. V lost 5 bases and J 4 bases, leaving 18 bases between the germline ends. Germline lookup yields CDR1 SGHRS and CDR2 YFSETQ.

About this clone: Read data end 3 residues before the CDR3 end; the end is taken from the germline J gene. This sequence joins TRBV2 and TRBJ1-1; perhaps TRBD1 as D (5 bases). The CDR3 consists of 14 residues. V dropped 5 bases and J dropped 0 bases, with 10 bases sitting between them. Germline V gene lookup returns CDR1 SNHLY and CDR2 FYNNEI. CDR3 protein: CASSMTAMNTEAFF. CDR3 bases read: TGTGCCAGCAGTATGACAGCGATGAACACTGAA. Complete variable domain (other parts from reference TRBV2 and TRBJ1-1): EPEVTQTPSHQVTQMGQEVILRCVPISNHLYFYWYRQILGQKVEFLVSFYNNEISEKSEIFDDQFSVERPDGSNFTLKIRSTKLEDSAMYFCASSMTAMNTEAFFGQGTRLTVV.

In terms of frequency, this clone is medium-sized. The CDR3 extends 3 residues past the end of the read, so its final part is completed from the germline J gene. This chain uses TRBV5-1 with TRBJ2-5; no definite D call. V shed 0 bases and J shed 4 bases, with 16 bases lying between them. The CDR3 consists of 16 residues. The germline V gene has CDR1 SGHRS and CDR2 YFSETQ. CDR3 DNA, as far as it was read: TGCGCCAGCAGCTTGGCCTTCAGTGGTGGCTTAGAGACC. Amino acids: CASSLAFSGGLET. The CDR3, in full, reads CASSLAFSGGLETQYF.

As regards this clone: The read terminates 3 residues before the CDR3 end, so the remaining end is supplied by the germline J gene. The V gene is TRBV13, the J gene TRBJ1-2, with a possible D match to TRBD1 (6 bases). The CDR3 runs to 16 residues. Trimming took 7 bases from V and 4 from J, leaving 22 bases between them. Per the germline V gene, CDR1 is PRHDT and CDR2 is FYEKMQ (reference sequence). The sequenced part of the CDR3 DNA is TGTGCCAGCACCCACGGCGGGGGGCGCGTCGGCTATGGC. This translates into CASTHGGGRVGYG. The entire CDR3 is CASTHGGGRVGYGYTF.

A word on this clone: The read gets to within 3 residues of the CDR3 end, and the germline J gene fills in the rest. J is TRBJ2-3 and V is TRBV14, with TRBD1 matching 7 bases. Losses at the gene ends were 5 bases for V and 0 bases for J; bases not matched to a gene: 8. Germline CDR1 is SGHDN and CDR2 is FVKESK. CDR3 length equals 16 residues. The part of the CDR3 DNA that was read is TGTGCCAGCAGCGAGAAGGGACAGAAAAGCACAGATACG. This codes for CASSEKGQKSTDT. The whole CDR3 protein reads CASSEKGQKSTDTQYF. Filled out from reference TRBV14 and TRBJ2-3, the complete variable domain reads EAGVTQFPSHSVIEKGQTVTLRCDPISGHDNLYWYRRVMGKEIKFLLHFVKESKQDESGMPNNRFLAERTGGTYSTLKVQPAELEDSGVYFCASSEKGQKSTDTQYFGPGTRLTVL.

Measured by frequency, this clone is medium-sized (0.01 to 0.1%). The CDR3 end is not reached by the read, which stops 3 residues before it; the germline J gene fills it in. The chain links TRBV14 to TRBJ1-2; 12 positions match TRBD1. This CDR3 spans 18 amino acids. Germline V gene sequence: CDR1 SGHDN, CDR2 FVKESK. After removal of 4 bases from V and 4 bases from J, the junction contained 13 bases not matched to a gene. CDR3 bases read: TGTGCCAGCAGCCCCTGGGGACAGGGGGCGTCTAGCGGCTATGGC. Protein sequence: CASSPWGQGASSGYG. The CDR3, in full, reads CASSPWGQGASSGYGYTF.

On this clone itself: The read is 3 residues too short to cover the CDR3 end, so that end is filled in from the germline J gene. This chain connects TRBV7-9 to TRBJ2-1, with 7 bases identical to TRBD2. Germline values: CDR1 SEHNR, CDR2 FQNEAQ (reference sequence). The length of the CDR3 is 15 residues. With 7 bases clipped from V and 5 bases from J, the junction kept 11 bases outside the gene matches. Incomplete CDR3 DNA: TGTGCCAGCACCCTCCGGTGGGGAGGGGACAATGAG. Protein sequence: CASTLRWGGDNE. The CDR3 as a whole reads CASTLRWGGDNEQFF.

A word on this clone: Read data end 3 residues before the CDR3 end; the end is taken from the germline J gene. The genes are TRBV10-3 and TRBJ1-2; 8 positions agree with TRBD1. The junction had 5 bases not matched to a gene; V was cut back by 1 base and J by 7 bases. Germline lookup yields CDR1 ENHRY and CDR2 SYGVKD. The CDR3 runs to 14 residues. The CDR3 is CAISEFGQGSGYTF. CDR3 bases read: TGTGCCATCAGTGAGTTCGGACAGGGAAGTGGC.

As concerns this clone: The read finishes 3 residues shy of the CDR3 end, and the germline J gene is used to complete it. The rearrangement joins TRBV5-1 to TRBJ2-3, with 9 bases aligning to TRBD1. The germline V gene encodes CDR1 SGHRS and CDR2 YFSETQ. The V gene end was trimmed by 5 bases and the J gene end by 2 bases; junction bases not matched to a gene: 6. The CDR3 runs to 15 residues. The covered CDR3 bases are TGCGCCAGCAGTTCAGGGACAGGGATCACAGATACG. Encoded protein: CASSSGTGITDT. The entire CDR3 reads CASSSGTGITDTQYF.

Notes on this clone: The read halts 3 residues ahead of the CDR3 end, with the missing end drawn from the germline J gene. The rearrangement links TRBV29-1 to TRBJ2-1, with D perhaps matching TRBD1 (5 bases). Trimming took off 5 bases at V and 1 base at J, with 15 bases between the two ends. The CDR3 is 15 amino acids. CDR1 and CDR2 (germline): SQVTM, ANQGSEA. Incomplete CDR3 DNA: TGCAGCGTTAAGTTGATGCAGGGATCCTACAATGAG. It encodes CSVKLMQGSYNE. In full, the CDR3 is CSVKLMQGSYNEQFF.

About this clone itself: The observed sequence ends 3 residues before the CDR3 terminus, with the missing tail filled in from the germline J gene. The rearrangement joins TRBV20-1 to TRBJ1-5; possible D gene TRBD1, 6 bases. Trimming stripped 4 bases from V and 1 base from J, with 8 bases between. Germline-derived CDR1 and CDR2 are DFQATT and SNEGSKA (reference sequence). The CDR3 is 13 amino acids. CDR3 region: CSATQGSNQPQHF. CDR3 DNA (partial): TGCAGTGCTACCCAGGGGAGCAATCAGCCC.